This passage covers 9 T cell receptor beta chains from one sample sequenced in a study of blood T cell repertoires in COVID-19. The method was immunoSEQ multiplex PCR; TCRdb's version includes in-frame clones alone and lacks a portion of them. The sample has around 280,000 clones; 90% are singletons. The specimen sequenced was PBMCs or T cells enriched from blood (not recorded which). These receptors were collected from a woman between 18 and 29 years old with acute COVID-19.

V usage is TRBV14 and J usage is TRBJ2-7; TRBD2 matches at 13 bases. Germline trimming cut 0 bases from V and 3 bases from J; bases unmatched to any gene: 8. The CDR3 has 18 amino acids. Germline CDR1 is SGHDN and CDR2 is FVKESK. The CDR3 DNA follows: TGTGCCAGCAGCCAAGAACTAGCGGGAGGGCCTTATTACTACGAGCAGTACTTC. Translated, it gives CASSQELAGGPYYYEQYF.

The rearrangement joins TRBV27 to TRBJ1-5; 8 bases line up with TRBD1. Per the germline V gene, CDR1 is MNHEY and CDR2 is SMNVEV (reference sequence). The CDR3 runs to 16 residues. After removal of 5 bases from V and 3 bases from J, the junction contained 9 bases not matched to a gene. The CDR3 loop reads CASSPRGQELNQPQHF. CDR3 sequence (DNA): TGTGCCAGCAGTCCTCGGGGACAGGAACTCAATCAGCCCCAGCATTTT.

V gene TRBV2 combines with J gene TRBJ1-6, with 9 bases matching TRBD1. With V trimmed by 5 bases and J by 4 bases, 3 bases remained unmatched. CDR1 and CDR2 (germline): SNHLY, FYNNEI. The CDR3 extends over 15 amino acids. CDR3 sequence reads: CASSPDRGYNSPLHF. For the CDR3, the DNA is TGTGCCAGCAGTCCCGACAGGGGGTATAATTCACCCCTCCACTTT.

This sequence joins TRBV2 and TRBJ2-3; 8 bases align to TRBD2. Per the germline V gene, CDR1 is SNHLY and CDR2 is FYNNEI. V lost 9 bases, J lost 2 bases, and 1 base stayed unmatched. The CDR3 extends over 12 amino acids. The CDR3 is CARGLVTDTQYF. For the CDR3, the DNA is TGTGCCAGGGGACTAGTCACAGATACGCAGTATTTT.

The gene calls are TRBV6-5 and TRBJ2-1; TRBD2 matches at 8 bases. Germline V CDR1 and CDR2: MNHEY, SVGAGI. This CDR3 comprises 12 residues. Losses at the gene ends were 7 bases for V and 9 bases for J; bases not matched to a gene: 5. CDR3 sequence reads: CASTNRGGEQFF. The CDR3 DNA sequence: TGTGCCAGCACCAACCGGGGGGGTGAGCAGTTCTTC.

The chain has TRBV5-1 and TRBJ2-1, with a weak D call TRBD1 (5 bases). This CDR3 comprises 16 residues. Trimming removed 5 bases from V and 6 bases from J, with 21 bases in between. In germline, CDR1 is SGHRS, CDR2 YFSETQ. CDR3 DNA sequence: TGCGCCAGCAGAGAAAATCCAGGGTCCCTGGGCAATGAGCAGTTCTTC. It yields the protein CASRENPGSLGNEQFF.

The genes are TRBV5-1 and TRBJ2-3, with 12 bases that match TRBD2. The CDR3 consists of 18 residues. J was trimmed by 1 base and V by 4 bases; bases with no gene match: 10. CDR1 and CDR2 (germline): SGHRS, YFSETQ. CDR3 in DNA: TGCGCCAGCAGCCAGACTAGCGGGAGAGGCCGAGGCACAGATACGCAGTATTTT. Its translation is CASSQTSGRGRGTDTQYF.

This chain connects TRBV10-3 to TRBJ1-2; perhaps TRBD1 as D (6 bases). This CDR3 contains 13 residues. The germline V and J ends were trimmed by 5 bases and 2 bases, with 9 bases remaining between them. The germline CDR1 and CDR2 sequences are ENHRY and SYGVKD. CDR3 in DNA: TGTGCCATCAGTACAGGGCTAAACTATGGCTACACCTTC. Translated, it gives CAISTGLNYGYTF.

The V gene is TRBV29-1, the J gene TRBJ2-1, with a weak D call TRBD1 (6 bases). Germline lookup yields CDR1 SQVTM and CDR2 ANQGSEA. V shed 4 bases and J shed 2 bases, with 12 bases lying between them. This CDR3 has 14 amino acids. The CDR3 DNA follows: TGCAGCGTTGCGGTACAGGGTCCCTACAATGAGCAGTTCTTC. The encoded protein is CSVAVQGPYNEQFF.